These 11 T cell receptor beta chains originate from one sample sequenced in a study of tumor-infiltrating lymphocytes in localized non-small cell lung cancer. Clones were sequenced by immunoSEQ multiplex PCR, and TCRdb holds only the in-frame ones, with some missing. The sample contains around 7,000 clones, around three fifths of which appear only once. What was sequenced was uninvolved lung tissue not adjacent to the tumor. The receptors were gathered from a human donor with non-small cell lung cancer.

The chain joins TRBV2 to TRBJ2-7, with a weak D call TRBD2 (5 bases). Germline CDR1 SNHLY, CDR2 FYNNEI. The CDR3 has 16 amino acids. Trimming removed 6 bases at V and 3 bases at J, with 21 bases between. The CDR3 region is CASSELRDSLDYEQYF. The CDR3, as DNA: TGTGCCAGCAGCGAGTTACGGGATAGCCTCGACTACGAGCAGTACTTC.

V is TRBV18 and J is TRBJ2-1; D possibly corresponds to TRBD1 (6 bases). The CDR3 has 11 amino acids. Germline loops: CDR1 KGHSH, CDR2 LQKENI. V was cut by 5 bases and J by 9 bases, with 8 bases left in between. In DNA form, the CDR3 reads TGTGCCAGCTCAGTGGGGGCTGAGCAGTTCTTC. Protein product: CASSVGAEQFF.

The genes are TRBV5-4 and TRBJ1-3, with D hard to call. Germline loops: CDR1 SGHNT, CDR2 YYREEE (reference sequence). The CDR3 has 15 amino acids. V was clipped by 4 bases and J by 1 base, with 12 bases between them. CDR3 in amino acids: CASSLGRESGNTIYF. The CDR3 DNA sequence: TGTGCCAGCAGCCTCGGACGGGAGTCTGGAAACACCATATATTTT.

The rearrangement uses TRBV2 and TRBJ1-5; weak D call: TRBD1 (6 bases). The CDR3 is made up of 14 amino acids. Germline V gene lookup returns CDR1 SNHLY and CDR2 FYNNEI. Trimming cost V 7 bases and J 5 bases, with 15 bases left between them. The DNA for the CDR3 is TGTGCCAGCACCAAGGCCAACAGGGATCAGCCCCAGCATTTT. It yields the protein CASTKANRDQPQHF.

This CDR3 is CASSNLRGDSYGYTF. The CDR3 DNA sequence: TGTGCCAGTAGTAATTTACGGGGGGACAGCTATGGCTACACCTTC. The chain employs TRBV19 and TRBJ1-2, with 7 nucleotides matching TRBD1. V trimming: 4 bases; J trimming: 4 bases; junction bases outside the gene matches: 9. Germline CDR1 and CDR2: LNHDA and SQIVND (reference sequence). The CDR3 has 15 amino acids.

This clone appeared once. The chain combines TRBV4-1 with TRBJ1-3; no definite D call. This CDR3 region has 11 residues. Trimming removed 0 bases at V and 11 bases at J, with 5 bases between. Per germline, CDR1 MGHRA and CDR2 YSYEKL. For the CDR3, the DNA is TGCGCCAGCAGCCAAGACTACGCCATATATTTT. Protein product: CASSQDYAIYF.

The chain has TRBV20-1 and TRBJ2-5; D unclear. Germline loops: CDR1 DFQATT, CDR2 SNEGSKA (reference sequence). The CDR3 totals 11 residues. V lost 5 bases, J lost 2 bases, and 6 bases lay in between. The CDR3 bases are TGCAGTGCTCTATATCAAGAGACCCAGTACTTC. It specifies CSALYQETQYF.

This clone is categorized as medium-sized (0.01 to 0.1%). The V gene is TRBV7-8, the J gene TRBJ1-5; D perhaps matches TRBD1 (5 bases). The CDR3 is 16 amino acids. Germline V lookup: CDR1 SGHVS, CDR2 FQNEAQ. Deletions cut 1 base from V and 0 bases from J, with 10 bases between. In nucleotides, the CDR3 is TGTGCCAGCAGCTTAGTTAGGACACGTAGCAATCAGCCCCAGCATTTT. This codes for CASSLVRTRSNQPQHF. Combining the CDR3 with reference TRBV7-8 and TRBJ1-5 gives the whole variable domain GAGVSQSPRYKVAKRGQDVALRCDPISGHVSLFWYQQALGQGPEFLTYFQNEAQLDKSGLPSDRFFAERPEGSVSTLKIQRTQQEDSAVYLCASSLVRTRSNQPQHFGDGTRLSIL.

The chain uses TRBV6-7 and TRBJ2-2, with TRBD2 identical over 8 bases. TRBV6-7 counts as an open reading frame of uncertain function. The CDR3 runs 14 residues. Trimming removed 5 bases from V and 9 bases from J; junction bases left unmatched: 8. The CDR3 region is CASSPRGGRRELFF. The CDR3 nucleotides read TGTGCCAGCAGTCCCCGGGGGGGCCGTAGGGAGCTGTTTTTT.

This clone was observed a handful of times. This CDR3 reads CASRLGATHGYTF. The CDR3 bases are TGTGCCAGCAGACTGGGCGCCACGCATGGCTACACCTTC. The chain carries TRBV6-5 and TRBJ1-2; D call uncertain. The V gene's germline CDR1 is MNHEY and CDR2 SVGAGI. The CDR3 loop spans 13 amino acids. Deletions cut 6 bases from V and 6 bases from J, with 14 bases between.

The sample holds one count of this clone. The rearrangement uses TRBV5-6 and TRBJ1-2; 9 positions match TRBD1. The CDR3 extends over 14 amino acids. Germline trimming cut 4 bases from V and 4 bases from J; bases unmatched to any gene: 5. Germline lookup yields CDR1 SGHDT and CDR2 YYEEEE. The CDR3 sequence: CASSPGQGGYGYTF. The CDR3 region has the DNA TGTGCCAGCAGCCCGGGACAGGGTGGCTATGGCTACACCTTC.